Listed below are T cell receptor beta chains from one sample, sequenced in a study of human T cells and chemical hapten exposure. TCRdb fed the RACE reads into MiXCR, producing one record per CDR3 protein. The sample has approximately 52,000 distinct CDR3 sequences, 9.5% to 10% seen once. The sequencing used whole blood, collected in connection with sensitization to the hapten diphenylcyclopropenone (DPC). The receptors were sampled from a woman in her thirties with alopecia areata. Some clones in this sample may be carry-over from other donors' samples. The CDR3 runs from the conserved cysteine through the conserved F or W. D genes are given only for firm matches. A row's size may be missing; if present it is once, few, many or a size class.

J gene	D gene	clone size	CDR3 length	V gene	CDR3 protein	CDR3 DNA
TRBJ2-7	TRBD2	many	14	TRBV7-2	CASSVTSGGYEQYF	TGTGCCAGCAGCGTCACTAGCGGGGGTTACGAGCAGTACTTC
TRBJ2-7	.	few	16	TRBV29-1	CSALDFGGGFSREQYF	TGCAGCGCCCTAGACTTTGGCGGGGGCTTCTCTCGCGAGCAGTACTTC
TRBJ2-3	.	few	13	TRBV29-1	CSVGWDSTDTQYF	TGCAGCGTTGGTTGGGACTCCACAGATACGCAGTATTTT
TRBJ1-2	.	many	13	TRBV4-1	CASSQTEEYGYTF	TGCGCCAGCAGCCAAACGGAGGAGTATGGCTACACCTTC
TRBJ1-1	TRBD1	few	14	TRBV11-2	CASSQGQGGTEAFF	TGTGCCAGCAGCCAGGGACAGGGAGGGACTGAAGCTTTCTTT
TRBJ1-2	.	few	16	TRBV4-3	CASSQDVGPRFYGYTF	TGCGCCAGCAGCCAAGATGTTGGGCCCCGCTTCTATGGCTACACCTTC
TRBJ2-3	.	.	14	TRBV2	CASSVVPSPDTQYF	TGTGCCAGCAGTGTGGTCCCAAGTCCAGATACGCAGTATTTT
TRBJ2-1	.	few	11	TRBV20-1	CSARDPREQFF	TGCAGTGCTAGAGATCCTCGGGAGCAGTTCTTC
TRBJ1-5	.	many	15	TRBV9	CASSVGPGADQPQHF	TGTGCCAGCAGCGTAGGACCGGGGGCGGATCAGCCCCAGCATTTT
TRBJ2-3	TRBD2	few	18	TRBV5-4	CASSLSRTSGGSTDTQYF	TGTGCCAGCAGCTTGAGTCGGACTAGCGGGGGCAGCACAGATACGCAGTATTTT
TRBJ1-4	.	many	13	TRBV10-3	CAISTTEREKLFF	TGTGCCATCAGTACGACAGAGCGTGAAAAACTGTTTTTT
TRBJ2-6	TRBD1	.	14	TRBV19	CASKGAGGANVLTF	TGTGCCAGCAAGGGGGCTGGTGGGGCCAACGTCCTGACTTTC
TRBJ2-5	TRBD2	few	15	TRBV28	CASSLLAGGQETQYF	TGTGCCAGCAGTTTACTCGCGGGGGGGCAAGAGACCCAGTACTTC
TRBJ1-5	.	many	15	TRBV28	CASSLPGISNQPQHF	TGTGCCAGCAGTTTACCCGGAATTAGCAATCAGCCCCAGCATTTT
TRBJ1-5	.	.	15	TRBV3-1	CASSVGQGLNQPQHF	TGTGCCAGCAGTGTGGGCCAGGGCCTAAATCAGCCCCAGCATTTT
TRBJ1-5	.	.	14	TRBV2	CASSAQGLGQPQHF	TGTGCCAGCAGTGCCCAGGGATTAGGACAGCCCCAGCATTTT
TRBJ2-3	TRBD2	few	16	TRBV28	CASSSPGTNTIDTQYF	TGTGCCAGCAGTTCACCCGGGACTAATACTATAGATACGCAGTATTTT
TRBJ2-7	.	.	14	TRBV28	CAIGEPRAPYEQYF	TGTGCCATCGGAGAACCCCGGGCCCCCTACGAGCAGTACTTC
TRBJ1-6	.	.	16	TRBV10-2	CASSETPGHLKSPLHF	TGCGCCAGCAGTGAGACGCCGGGACATCTAAAGTCACCCCTCCACTTT